This T cell receptor (beta chain) was found in a study of identical twins. Overall study findings and caveats: Conclusions were drawn cross-sectionally by statistical analysis, without following the same donors. Part of the zero-insertion signal could reflect confounding by invariant MAIT and iNKT cells.

Addition of a universal primer site occurred through template switching, and cDNA carried unique molecular identifiers. TCRdb re-called the 5' RACE reads through MiXCR, storing one row per CDR3 protein. The sample has approximately 490,000 distinct CDR3 sequences; 20% to 25% are singletons. A note on this clonotype: Its antigen is not identified.

Germline V gives CDR1 MNHNS, CDR2 SASEGT. After removal of 5 bases from V and 0 bases from J, the junction contained 5 bases not matched to a gene. The CDR3 has 16 amino acids. These data were also filed under a second study, of yellow fever vaccine responses in identical twins.

The TCR sequence derives from a woman aged 18 to 35 in good health. Sequenced: CD4+ T cells sorted from blood. V and J are TRBV6-1 and TRBJ2-5; TRBD2 agrees at 11 bases. The DNA for the CDR3 is TGTGCCAGCAGTCAGACTAGCGGGGTGTACCAAGAGACCCAGTACTTC. Residues: CASSQTSGVYQETQYF.